This TCR beta chain was obtained from a study of response to subunit inactivated influenza vaccine. The CDR3 has 16 residues. V gave up 3 bases and J gave up 0 bases; unmatched junction bases: 3. The germline V gene encodes CDR1 SGDLS and CDR2 YYNGEE. This clonotype turned up a few times. TCRdb processed the RT-PCR reads anew with MiXCR; each CDR3 protein has one entry. The sample lists 550,000 to 800,000 distinct CDR3 sequences, over 11% seen once, with 5.5% to 7% in the top ten. The chain employs TRBV9 and TRBJ2-6; TRBD1 matches at 7 bases. This TCR was recovered from a man aged 45 to 65 who received an inactivated influenza vaccine. Sequenced material: PBMCs from blood, taken 14 to 15 days before vaccination. CDR3 sequence reads: CASSGHRGSGANVLTF. For the CDR3, the DNA is TGTGCCAGCAGCGGACACAGGGGCTCTGGGGCCAACGTCCTGACTTTC.